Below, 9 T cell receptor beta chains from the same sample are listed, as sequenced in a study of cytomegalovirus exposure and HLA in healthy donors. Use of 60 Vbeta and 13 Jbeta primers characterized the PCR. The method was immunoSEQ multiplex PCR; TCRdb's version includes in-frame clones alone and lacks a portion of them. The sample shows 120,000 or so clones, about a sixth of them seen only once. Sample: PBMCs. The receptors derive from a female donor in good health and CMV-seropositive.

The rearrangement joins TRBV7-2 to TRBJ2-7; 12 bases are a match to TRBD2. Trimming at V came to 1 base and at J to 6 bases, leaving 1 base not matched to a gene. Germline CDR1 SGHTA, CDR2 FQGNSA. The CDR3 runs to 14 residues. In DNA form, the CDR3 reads TGTGCCAGCAGCTTAGGGACTAGCGGGATCGAGCAGTACTTC. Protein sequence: CASSLGTSGIEQYF.

CDR3 sequence reads: CASSFYGGSVTEAFF. The CDR3 DNA sequence: TGTGCCAGCAGCTTTTACGGGGGGTCGGTCACTGAAGCTTTCTTT. V and J are TRBV7-2 and TRBJ1-1; maybe TRBD1 (5 bases). Trimming pared 3 bases from V and 4 bases from J, leaving 15 bases between. Germline V CDR1 and CDR2: SGHTA, FQGNSA. The CDR3 is made up of 15 amino acids.

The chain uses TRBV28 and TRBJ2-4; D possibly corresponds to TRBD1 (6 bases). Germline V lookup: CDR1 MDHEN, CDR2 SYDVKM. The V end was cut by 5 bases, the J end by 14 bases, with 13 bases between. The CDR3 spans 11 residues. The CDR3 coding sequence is TGTGCCAGCAGTACTCCGGGACAAGAGTACTTC. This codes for CASSTPGQEYF. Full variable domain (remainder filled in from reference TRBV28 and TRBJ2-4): DVKVTQSSRYLVKRTGEKVFLECVQDMDHENMFWYRQDPGLGLRLIYFSYDVKMKEKGDIPEGYSVSREKKERFSLILESASTNQTSMYLCASSTPGQEYFGAGTRLSVL.

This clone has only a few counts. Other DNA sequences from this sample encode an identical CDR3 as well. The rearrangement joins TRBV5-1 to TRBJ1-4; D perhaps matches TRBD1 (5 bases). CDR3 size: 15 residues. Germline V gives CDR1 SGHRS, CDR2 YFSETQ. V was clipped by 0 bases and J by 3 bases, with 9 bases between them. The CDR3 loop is CASSLGGTANEKLFF. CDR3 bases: TGCGCCAGCAGCTTGGGGGGGACTGCTAATGAAAAACTGTTTTTT.

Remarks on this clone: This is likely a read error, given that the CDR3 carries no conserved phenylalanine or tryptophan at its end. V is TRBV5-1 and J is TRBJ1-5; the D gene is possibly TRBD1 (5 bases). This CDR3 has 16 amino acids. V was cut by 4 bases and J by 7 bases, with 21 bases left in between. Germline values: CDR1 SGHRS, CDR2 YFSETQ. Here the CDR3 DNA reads TGCGCCAGCAGCACAAACGACAGTAAGCATTTCCAGCCCCAGCATGTT. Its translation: CASSTNDSKHFQPQHV.

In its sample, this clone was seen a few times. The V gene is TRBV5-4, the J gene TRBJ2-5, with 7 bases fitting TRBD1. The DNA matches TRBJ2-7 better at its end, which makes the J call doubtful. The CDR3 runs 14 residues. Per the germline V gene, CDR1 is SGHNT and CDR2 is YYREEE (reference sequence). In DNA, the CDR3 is TGTGCCAGCAGATTGAACTCAGGGGGCTACGAGCAGTACTTC. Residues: CASRLNSGGYEQYF.

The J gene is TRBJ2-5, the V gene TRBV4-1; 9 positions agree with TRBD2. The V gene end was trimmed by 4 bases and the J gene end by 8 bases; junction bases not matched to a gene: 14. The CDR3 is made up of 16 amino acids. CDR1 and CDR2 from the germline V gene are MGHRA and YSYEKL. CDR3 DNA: TGCGCCAGCAGCCCCCGCGGAGCGGGGGGACTGGGAACCCAGTACTTC. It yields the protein CASSPRGAGGLGTQYF.

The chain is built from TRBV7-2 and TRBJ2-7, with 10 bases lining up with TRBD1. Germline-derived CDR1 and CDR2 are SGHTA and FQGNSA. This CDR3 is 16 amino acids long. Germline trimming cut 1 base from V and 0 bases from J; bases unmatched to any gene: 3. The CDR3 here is CASSLVGQGTSYEQYF. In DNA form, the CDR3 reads TGTGCCAGCAGCTTAGTGGGACAGGGGACCTCCTACGAGCAGTACTTC. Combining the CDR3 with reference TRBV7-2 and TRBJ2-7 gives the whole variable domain GAGVSQSPSNKVTEKGKDVELRCDPISGHTALYWYRQSLGQGLEFLIYFQGNSAPDKSGLPSDRFSAERTGGSVSTLTIQRTQQEDSAVYLCASSLVGQGTSYEQYFGPGTRLTVT.

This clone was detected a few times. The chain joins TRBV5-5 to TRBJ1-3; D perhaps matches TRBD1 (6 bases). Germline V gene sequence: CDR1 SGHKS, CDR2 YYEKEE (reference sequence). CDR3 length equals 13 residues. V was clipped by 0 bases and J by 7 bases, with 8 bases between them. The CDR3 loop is CASSLDRVNTIYF. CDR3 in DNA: TGTGCCAGCAGCTTGGACAGGGTGAACACCATATATTTT.